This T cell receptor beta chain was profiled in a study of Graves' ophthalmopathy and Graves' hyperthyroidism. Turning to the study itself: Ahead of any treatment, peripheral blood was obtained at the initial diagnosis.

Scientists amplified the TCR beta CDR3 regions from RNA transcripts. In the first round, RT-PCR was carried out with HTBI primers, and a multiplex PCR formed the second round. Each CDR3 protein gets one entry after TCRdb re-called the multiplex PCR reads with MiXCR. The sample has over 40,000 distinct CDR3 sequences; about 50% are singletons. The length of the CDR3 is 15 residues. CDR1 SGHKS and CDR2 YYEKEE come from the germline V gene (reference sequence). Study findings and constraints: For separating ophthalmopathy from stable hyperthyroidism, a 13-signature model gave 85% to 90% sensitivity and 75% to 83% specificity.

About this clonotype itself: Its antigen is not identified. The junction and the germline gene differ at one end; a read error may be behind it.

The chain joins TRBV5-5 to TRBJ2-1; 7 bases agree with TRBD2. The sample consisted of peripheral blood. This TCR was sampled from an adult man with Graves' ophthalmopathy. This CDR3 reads CAGSLVAGVTDTQFF. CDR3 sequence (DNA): TGTGCCGGCAGCTTGGTTGCGGGAGTCACAGATACGCAGTTCTTC. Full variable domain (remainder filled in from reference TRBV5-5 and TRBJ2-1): DAGVTQSPTHLIKTRGQQVTLRCSPISGHKSVSWYQQVLGQGPQFIFQYYEKEERGRGNFPDRFSARQFPNYSSELNVNALLLGDSALYLCAGSLVAGVTDTQFFGPGTRLTVL.